The TCR beta chain described here comes from a study of blood T cells in healthy people across ages (dated by TCRdb to the mid-2010s). Turning to the overall study: Template switching captured roughly one uniquely barcoded TCR beta cDNA molecule per two T cells in model experiments. The study analyzed two additional independent replicas of 1 million unique cDNA reads from the same blood draw for two donors, one aged 18 to 30 and one aged 80 or older. Donors were grouped into four age groups: young (average roughly 17 years), middle-aged (39), aged (about 59) and long-lived (roughly 80). Donors of different ages were randomly distributed across sequencing lanes to avoid experimental bias. The study measured age-related changes in TCR beta repertoire diversity using deep sequencing normalized with unique cDNA molecular identifiers. The paper as a whole reports these results and caveats: Because the CMV infection status of the donors was unknown, age-related changes in expanded clonotypes may potentially have been confounded. Total diversity estimates from one million sequenced T cells were considered lower bounds and underestimates. Observed TCR beta diversity per million T cells fell roughly linearly with age, and a significant reduction was already apparent by age around 40. Compared with the aged group, more naive CD4+ T cells, fewer expanded clones and increased TCR diversity were shown by the long-lived group, suggesting age selection. Bulk unsorted PBMC profiling prevented conclusive comparison of naive and antigen-experienced compartments. Observed TCR beta diversity correlated strongly with the percentage of naive T cells measured by flow cytometry.

Library prep was done by 5' RACE. Sequencing was carried out with an Illumina HiSeq 2500. A second PCR of about 7 to 12 cycles was run with a J-beta primer mix and a sample-barcoded 5' primer. Each TCR beta cDNA molecule received a unique molecular identifier from a template-switch 5' adaptor carrying 12 random nucleotides. At least 2.5 million CDR3-containing paired-end reads were obtained from each sample. First-strand cDNA synthesis was performed from all RNA using the Mint cDNA synthesis kit, with priming by a TRBC-specific oligonucleotide. Following uracil-DNA glycosylase treatment, all cDNA underwent a first 18-cycle PCR with the universal primers M1SS and BC2_uni_R. As for the authors' bioinformatics: Normalization of each sample was performed by random selection of 1 million high-quality reads, each carrying a distinct molecular identifier. Reads sharing molecular identifiers were discarded rather than binned into consensus sequences. CDR3 identification, clonotype clustering and error correction used MiTCR with a Q25 quality threshold and the strictest error-elimination algorithm. Lower-bound total TCR beta diversity was estimated with a nonparametric unseen species model using Euler transformation. In TCRdb, the public reads were trimmed at Q25 with fastp and aligned with MiXCR, with productive beta chains retained. Each entry is one CDR3 protein sequence, shown with its most common DNA and genes. It is TCRdb's table, rather than the study itself, that gives the V and J calls and clone size. The sample has more than 1.4 million distinct CDR3 sequences on record, 42% of them singletons. The leading ten clones occupy under 8% of the sample.

Systemically healthy Caucasian individuals from Russia, some 36 in total and aged about 6 to 100 years, were included as donors. Each donor gave around 9.8 milliliters of peripheral blood, collected into EDTA-treated Vacutainer tubes. PBMCs were isolated by Ficoll-Paque density-gradient centrifugation, with at least 6.5 million obtained per sample. Total RNA was extracted from PBMCs with Trizol reagent, with at least 5 micrograms obtained per sample. The percentages of naive CD45RAhigh/CD27high T cells were determined by flow cytometry on a PBMC aliquot from every donor. Points on this clonotype: There is no known antigen for this receptor. No quality values exist for individual bases; no much larger clone is one base distant.

Specimen: blood. This sequence originates from a woman under 30 in good health.

The nucleotide sequence reads TGCAGTCTAGGGGGGACTAACACAGATACGCAGTATTTT. The resulting protein is CSLGGTNTDTQYF. The chain employs TRBV20-1 and TRBJ2-3; 7 matching bases give a weak D call of TRBD2. The CDR3, from cysteine to phenylalanine, totals 13 residues. Just CDR3 DNA is preserved here, 39 bases in frame from base 1. V was cut back by 8 bases and J by 2 bases, leaving a gap of 14 bases between them. Reading the germline V gene (reference sequence) gives CDR1 DFQATT and CDR2 SNEGSKA.